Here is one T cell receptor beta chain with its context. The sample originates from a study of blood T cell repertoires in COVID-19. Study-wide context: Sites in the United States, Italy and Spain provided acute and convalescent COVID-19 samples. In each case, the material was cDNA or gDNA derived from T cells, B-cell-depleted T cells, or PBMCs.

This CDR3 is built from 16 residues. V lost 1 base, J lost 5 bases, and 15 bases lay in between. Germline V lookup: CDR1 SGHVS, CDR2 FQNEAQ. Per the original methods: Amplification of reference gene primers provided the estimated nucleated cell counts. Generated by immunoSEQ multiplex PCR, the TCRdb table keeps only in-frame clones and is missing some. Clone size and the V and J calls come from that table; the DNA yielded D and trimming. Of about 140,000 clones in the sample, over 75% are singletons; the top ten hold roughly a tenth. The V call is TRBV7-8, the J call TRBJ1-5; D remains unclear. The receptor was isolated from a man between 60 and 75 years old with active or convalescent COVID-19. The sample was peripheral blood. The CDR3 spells CASSLVPGTNYQPQHF. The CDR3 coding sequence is TGTGCCAGCAGCTTAGTTCCGGGAACCAACTATCAGCCCCAGCATTTT. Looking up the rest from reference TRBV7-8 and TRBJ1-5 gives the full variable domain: GAGVSQSPRYKVAKRGQDVALRCDPISGHVSLFWYQQALGQGPEFLTYFQNEAQLDKSGLPSDRFFAERPEGSVSTLKIQRTQQEDSAVYLCASSLVPGTNYQPQHFGDGTRLSIL.